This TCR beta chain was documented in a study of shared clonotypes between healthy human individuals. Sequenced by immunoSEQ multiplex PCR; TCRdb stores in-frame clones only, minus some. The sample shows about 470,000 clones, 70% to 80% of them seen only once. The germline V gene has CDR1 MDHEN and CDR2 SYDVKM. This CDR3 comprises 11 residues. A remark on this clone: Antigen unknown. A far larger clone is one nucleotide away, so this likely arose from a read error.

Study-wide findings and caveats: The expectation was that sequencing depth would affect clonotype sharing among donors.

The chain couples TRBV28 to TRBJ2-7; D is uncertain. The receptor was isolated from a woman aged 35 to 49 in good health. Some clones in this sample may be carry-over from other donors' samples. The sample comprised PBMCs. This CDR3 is CASSFSYGQYF. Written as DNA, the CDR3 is TGTGCCAGCAGTTTCTCCTACGGGCAGTACTTC.